This T cell receptor (beta chain) was sequenced during a study of T cells in Graves' hyperthyroidism and ophthalmopathy (dated 2019 in TCRdb). About the study as a whole: A discovery cohort of about 100 patients, about 40 with Graves' ophthalmopathy and 55 to 60 with stable Graves' hyperthyroidism, was used to find distinguishing TCR V-J signatures. Whether ophthalmopathy could be predicted prospectively was tested in an independent validation cohort made up of some 20 hyperthyroidism patients plus 17 patients who later progressed to ophthalmopathy. The approximately 95 discovery patients were divided at random into training and test sets in a 7:3 ratio. In over five Graves' hyperthyroidism patients, the study also compared T-cell repertoires from thyroid tissue with T-cell repertoires from blood. Following sampling, methimazole starting at 30 mg daily was given to hyperthyroidism patients, and high-dose intravenous methylprednisolone was given to ophthalmopathy patients. According to the paper, TCR Vbeta CDR3 sequencing was carried out on some 140 peripheral blood samples, which came from 40 to 45 ophthalmopathy, under 85 hyperthyroidism and 17 progressor patients. What the research found in general, with its limitations: Most expanded thyroid clonotypes (frequency above 0.001) were also detected in blood, a finding suggesting that blood repertoires may reflect thyroid immune responses. A model built on a 13 V-J signature distinguished ophthalmopathy from stable hyperthyroidism, reaching 85% to 90% sensitivity and approximately 83% specificity in cross-validation and 80%/75% in testing. No statistical method was used to fix the sample size in advance, and group allocation was not hidden from the investigators. During validation, the model predicted progression to ophthalmopathy a median of approximately 6 months ahead of onset, with roughly 65% sensitivity and almost 75% specificity.

Any patient with an uncontrolled infection, another autoimmune disease, pregnancy or lactation was excluded. Diagnoses were established on the basis of clinical symptoms, serum thyroxine and TRAb, thyroid ultrasound, and orbital computed tomography. Total RNA was extracted with Trizol reagent, and quality was checked on an Agilent 2100 Bioanalyzer. V lost 5 bases and J lost 6 bases, and the count of bases not matched to a germline gene is 4. CDR1 and CDR2 were assigned from the germline V gene as SQVTM and ANQGSEA. The CDR3 runs 12 residues from the cysteine to the phenylalanine. The kept DNA is CDR3 alone, 36 bases in frame from the first base. This clonotype was seen a few times. Its antigen is not yet known. No per-base quality is available; no much larger clone lies one base away. TCR beta CDR3 regions were amplified from RNA transcripts. The TCR CDR3 was subjected to a first round of RT-PCR using the HTBI primer set and the Qiagen OneStep RT-PCR kit. Libraries were constructed in a second round of multiplex PCR, after which size selection and purification were carried out. Paired-end sequencing of the libraries was performed with 100 bp reads on an Illumina HiSeq2000. The authors' pipeline ran thus. SOAPnuke was used to process the raw data, throwing out any read that contained adapters or uncalled bases, had a mean Phred below 15, or lacked an exact constant-primer or identifier match. High-quality paired reads were merged using COPE v1.2.5, and each unique nucleotide sequence was defined as a clonotype. MiTCR v1.1 was used to align clonotypes to the IMGT TRBV, TRBD and TRBJ reference segments. Only V-J combinations with frequency above 0.0001, covering 99% to 99.2% of repertoires, were analysed. A TCS score was defined as the ratio between F50 (clonal expansion) and ExV (chaos), using BLOSUM62-based TCRdist between CDR3 peptides within each V-J. Welch's t-statistics and random forest reduced roughly 530 V-J features to 13, which were used in a naive Bayes classifier (R e1071). Thyroid-blood repertoire similarity was quantified with the Morisita-Horn index. The public reads were reprocessed in TCRdb via fastp at Q25 and MiXCR, keeping in-frame beta chains. Rows are combined by CDR3 protein, so each entry shows the most common genes and DNA. TCRdb's processing, not the study's, gives the V and J calls here. A total of about 640,000 distinct CDR3 sequences appear in this sample, about 45% of them only once. Of the sample, roughly 7.2% falls within the top ten clones.

The sequenced sample consisted of peripheral blood or thyroid tissue (not recorded which). This clonotype originated in an adult man with Graves' disease, either hyperthyroidism or ophthalmopathy (not recorded which). The sequence links TRBV29-1 to TRBJ1-1, with 9 bases aligning to TRBD1. At the DNA level, the sequence is TGCAGCGTTAGGGACAGGGTTCCTGAAGCTTTCTTT. This gives the protein CSVRDRVPEAFF.